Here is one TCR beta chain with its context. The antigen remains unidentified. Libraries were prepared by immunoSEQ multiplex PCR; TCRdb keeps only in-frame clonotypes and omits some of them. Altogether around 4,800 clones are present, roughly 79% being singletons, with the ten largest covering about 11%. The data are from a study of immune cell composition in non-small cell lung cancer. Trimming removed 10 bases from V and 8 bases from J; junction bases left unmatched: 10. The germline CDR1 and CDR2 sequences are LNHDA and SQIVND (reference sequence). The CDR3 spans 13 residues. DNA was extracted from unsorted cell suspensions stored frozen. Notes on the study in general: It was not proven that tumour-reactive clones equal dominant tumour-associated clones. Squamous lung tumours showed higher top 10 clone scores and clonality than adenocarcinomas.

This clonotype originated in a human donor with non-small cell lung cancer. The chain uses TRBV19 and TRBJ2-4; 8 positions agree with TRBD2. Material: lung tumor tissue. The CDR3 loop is CATRRGGEDIQYF. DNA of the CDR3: TGTGCCACCCGCCGGGGGGGAGAAGACATTCAGTACTTC. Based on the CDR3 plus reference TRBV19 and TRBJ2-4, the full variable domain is DGGITQSPKYLFRKEGQNVTLSCEQNLNHDAMYWYRQDPGQGLRLIYYSQIVNDFQKGDIAEGYSVSREKKESFPLTVTSAQKNPTAFYLCATRRGGEDIQYFGAGTRLSVL.